These 2 T cell receptor beta chains came from one sample sequenced in a study of somatic mutations in cytotoxic T cells in rheumatoid arthritis (dated by TCRdb to 2016 to 2017). Library construction relied on the immunoSEQ multiplex PCR assay. Here the immuneACCESS table is served through TCRdb, limited to in-frame sequences with V and J called. Missing clones are a known gap in these copies; in checked studies unresolved V genes cover under half, and the rest lacks a known reason. For this sample there are about 33,000 clones; roughly four fifths appear just once. The ten most abundant clones make up roughly 3.2% of the sample. The sample taken for sequencing was CD8+ T cells sorted from blood. The receptors shown here come from a man in his forties or fifties in good health.

This sequence joins TRBV10-1 and TRBJ2-2; 7 bases align to TRBD2. Germline V gene lookup returns CDR1 WNHNN and CDR2 SYGVQD (reference sequence). This CDR3 comprises 15 residues. Trimming cost V 4 bases and J 1 base; bases outside gene matches: 3. CDR3 nucleotide sequence: TGCGCCAGCAGTGGGCTAGCGGAGAACACCGGGGAGCTGTTTTTT. Translated, it gives CASSGLAENTGELFF.

V is TRBV27 and J is TRBJ2-7; tentative D call: TRBD1 (5 bases). Per germline, CDR1 MNHEY and CDR2 SMNVEV (reference sequence). This CDR3 spans 13 amino acids. Trimming took 2 bases from V and 0 from J, leaving 5 bases between them. This CDR3 reads CASSLGASYEQYF. For the CDR3, the DNA is TGTGCCAGCAGTTTAGGGGCCTCCTACGAGCAGTACTTC.